Shown below are 27 T cell receptor beta chains from a single sample sequenced in a study of blood T cell repertoires in COVID-19. Profiled with immunoSEQ multiplex PCR; TCRdb holds only in-frame clones, not every one. The profile covers under 300,000 clones, with approximately 78% appearing a single time and roughly 3.2% taken by the ten largest. Material for sequencing was peripheral blood. The source of these receptors is a woman younger than 30 with acute or convalescent COVID-19.

The genes are TRBV25-1 and TRBJ2-3, with TRBD1 matching 8 bases. Unmatched junction bases numbered 12, after V lost 10 bases and J lost 3 bases. Germline V gives CDR1 MGHDK, CDR2 SYGVNS. CDR3 size: 15 residues. The CDR3 bases are TGTGCCACCGAGAGGACAGGGCCTACGACAGATACGCAGTATTTT. This translates into CATERTGPTTDTQYF.

The V call is TRBV7-2, the J call TRBJ2-7, with D perhaps matching TRBD2 (6 bases). CDR3 size: 13 residues. The V end was cut by 5 bases, the J end by 4 bases, with 12 bases between. Germline-derived CDR1 and CDR2 are SGHTA and FQGNSA. The CDR3 loop is CASSRRERYEQYF. CDR3 coding DNA: TGTGCCAGCAGCCGCCGGGAGAGGTACGAGCAGTACTTC.

The V and J genes are TRBV10-2 and TRBJ2-7; D is possibly TRBD2 (6 bases). The CDR3 is 13 amino acids. CDR1 WSHSY and CDR2 SAAADI come from the germline V gene. With 3 bases removed from V and 5 bases from J, the gap between germline ends came to 11 bases. CDR3 amino acids: CASSDGGGDEQYF. CDR3 bases: TGCGCCAGCAGTGATGGGGGAGGAGACGAGCAGTACTTC.

A single count supports this clone. The rearrangement joins TRBV4-1 to TRBJ1-5, with 9 positions matching TRBD1. The CDR3 runs 16 residues. Germline V gene data show CDR1 as MGHRA and CDR2 as YSYEKL. V was pared by 0 bases and J by 4 bases, with 4 bases of the junction left unmatched. CDR3 sequence: CASSQETGGGNQPQHF. The CDR3 coding sequence is TGCGCCAGCAGCCAAGAAACAGGGGGCGGAAATCAGCCCCAGCATTTT.

The gene calls are TRBV6-5 and TRBJ2-7, with a possible D match to TRBD2 (5 bases). Germline CDR1 MNHEY, CDR2 SVGAGI. The CDR3 runs to 16 residues. V was cut by 4 bases and J by 9 bases, with 25 bases left in between. DNA for the CDR3: TGTGCCAGCAGTTTTCCCACTAATGACTCTCCGGGGAGGCAGTACTTC. Its translation: CASSFPTNDSPGRQYF.

CDR3 residues: CASSPGGGRTNEKLFF. The CDR3 DNA follows: TGTGCCAGCAGCCCGGGAGGCGGGCGAACTAATGAAAAACTGTTTTTT. This chain uses TRBV5-4 with TRBJ1-4; D remains ambiguous. The germline CDR1 and CDR2 sequences are SGHNT and YYREEE (reference sequence). CDR3 length: 16 amino acids. V dropped 4 bases and J dropped 1 base, with 14 bases sitting between them.

This clone was seen a handful of times. The chain is built from TRBV7-2 and TRBJ2-7, with TRBD2 matching 12 bases. The CDR3 runs to 15 residues. CDR1 is SGHTA, CDR2 FQGNSA, per germline. V lost 5 bases to trimming and J lost 6 bases; unmatched junction nucleotides: 8. As DNA, the CDR3 is TGTGCCAGCAGCCCTACTCTAGCGGGAGGGGCCGAGCAGTACTTC. Its protein product is CASSPTLAGGAEQYF.

The V call is TRBV30, the J call TRBJ1-1; maybe TRBD1 (6 bases). V lost 2 bases to trimming and J lost 5 bases, with 12 bases between them. Germline values: CDR1 GTSNPN, CDR2 SVGIG (reference sequence). This CDR3 has 13 amino acids. CDR3 amino acids: CAWSYGGRTEAFF. Here the CDR3 DNA reads TGTGCCTGGAGTTACGGGGGGCGTACTGAAGCTTTCTTT. Based on the CDR3 plus reference TRBV30 and TRBJ1-1, the full variable domain is SQTIHQWPATLVQPVGSPLSLECTVEGTSNPNLYWYRQAAGRGLQLLFYSVGIGQISSEVPQNLSASRPQDRQFILSSKKLLLSDSGFYLCAWSYGGRTEAFFGQGTRLTVV.

This chain uses TRBV18 with TRBJ2-6; 8 bases map to TRBD1. The CDR3 spans 16 residues. Germline CDR1 reads KGHSH; CDR2 reads LQKENI. V lost 3 bases, J lost 2 bases, and 3 bases stayed unmatched. CDR3 DNA sequence: TGTGCCAGCTCACCGACAGGGGCAGCTGGGGCCAACGTCCTGACTTTC. It encodes CASSPTGAAGANVLTF.

The rearrangement joins TRBV29-1 to TRBJ1-2; D may be TRBD1 (5 bases). This CDR3 has 12 amino acids. Germline values: CDR1 SQVTM, CDR2 ANQGSEA. V was trimmed by 6 bases and J by 7 bases, leaving 15 bases between them. CDR3 region: CSVYNQGRGYTF. CDR3 DNA sequence: TGCAGCGTATATAATCAGGGCCGTGGCTACACCTTC.

V usage is TRBV20-1 and J usage is TRBJ2-1; TRBD2 aligns across 10 bases. With V trimmed by 3 bases and J by 8 bases, 16 bases remained unmatched. Germline V gene lookup returns CDR1 DFQATT and CDR2 SNEGSKA (reference sequence). CDR3 size: 17 residues. CDR3: CSASRRLSSGRWDEQFF. CDR3 in DNA: TGCAGTGCTAGTAGGCGGTTGTCTAGCGGGAGATGGGATGAGCAGTTCTTC.

V usage is TRBV19 and J usage is TRBJ1-5, with TRBD1 matching over 7 bases. The germline gives CDR1 LNHDA, CDR2 SQIVND (reference sequence). The junction had 9 bases not matched to a gene; V was cut back by 5 bases and J by 5 bases. This CDR3 is 15 amino acids long. The CDR3 DNA sequence: TGTGCCAGTAGTCCCTCACAGGGGTCTGATCAGCCCCAGCATTTT. Amino acid sequence: CASSPSQGSDQPQHF.

V and J are TRBV4-1 and TRBJ2-7; D may be TRBD1 (5 bases). The V end was cut by 0 bases, the J end by 2 bases, with 8 bases between. This CDR3 contains 14 residues. Germline V gene data show CDR1 as MGHRA and CDR2 as YSYEKL. CDR3 sequence reads: CASSQEGRAYEQYF. The CDR3 DNA reads TGCGCCAGCAGCCAAGAGGGCAGGGCCTACGAGCAGTACTTC.

This sequence joins TRBV5-4 and TRBJ2-1; maybe TRBD2 (6 bases). The germline V and J ends were trimmed by 3 bases and 4 bases, with 11 bases remaining between them. Germline CDR1 reads SGHNT; CDR2 reads YYREEE (reference sequence). The CDR3 totals 14 residues. The CDR3 here is CASSSGTSYNEQFF. For the CDR3, the DNA is TGTGCCAGCAGCTCCGGGACTTCATACAATGAGCAGTTCTTC.

J is TRBJ1-4 and V is TRBV5-1; 7 bases map to TRBD1. CDR3 length: 13 residues. Trimming cost V 4 bases and J 7 bases; bases outside gene matches: 4. Germline values: CDR1 SGHRS, CDR2 YFSETQ. CDR3 sequence reads: CASSRQGGEKLFF. The CDR3 region has the DNA TGCGCCAGCAGCAGGCAGGGGGGTGAAAAACTGTTTTTT.

This clone was seen a handful of times. The gene calls are TRBV2 and TRBJ1-1, with a weak D call TRBD1 (5 bases). This CDR3 spans 14 amino acids. V lost 10 bases and J 4 bases, leaving 19 bases between the germline ends. The germline CDR1 and CDR2 sequences are SNHLY and FYNNEI. The CDR3 sequence: CAIGGGGYGTEAFF. For the CDR3, the DNA is TGTGCCATCGGGGGGGGAGGGTATGGCACTGAAGCTTTCTTT.

The chain is built from TRBV6-5 and TRBJ2-3; 7 bases align to TRBD2. The V segment lost 4 bases and the J segment 4 bases; nucleotides outside the gene matches: 5. The CDR3 totals 14 residues. CDR1 and CDR2 from the germline V gene are MNHEY and SVGAGI. DNA of the CDR3: TGTGCCAGCAGTTGGCGGGAGCGCGCAGATACGCAGTATTTT. Amino acids: CASSWRERADTQYF.

This clone was seen just once. The CDR3 is CASSQDPDSYNEQFF. The CDR3, as DNA: TGCGCCAGCAGCCAAGATCCGGACAGTTACAATGAGCAGTTCTTC. The V and J genes are TRBV4-1 and TRBJ2-1; TRBD1 is a possible D gene (6 bases). Between the trimmed V and J ends, which lost 0 bases and 4 bases, there was a span of 10 bases. CDR3 size: 15 residues. Germline values: CDR1 MGHRA, CDR2 YSYEKL.

The rearrangement links TRBV6-1 to TRBJ2-1, with TRBD1 identical over 7 bases. Trimming removed 1 base from V and 2 bases from J; junction bases left unmatched: 2. The CDR3 contains 15 residues. The V gene's germline CDR1 is MNHNS and CDR2 SASEGT. Here the CDR3 DNA reads TGTGCCAGCAGTGAAGACAGGGGACCCTACAATGAGCAGTTCTTC. It codes for CASSEDRGPYNEQFF.

J is TRBJ2-7 and V is TRBV6-2 or TRBV6-3; TRBD2 matches 15 bases. Losses at the gene ends were 5 bases for V and 3 bases for J; bases not matched to a gene: 2. CDR1 is MNHEY and CDR2 is SVGEGT in the germline V gene. This CDR3 has 15 residues. CDR3 amino acids: CASSGLAGGLYEQYF. CDR3 DNA: TGTGCCAGCAGTGGACTAGCGGGAGGGCTCTACGAGCAGTACTTC.

V and J are TRBV27 and TRBJ2-7; D possibly corresponds to TRBD2 (5 bases). V lost 11 bases and J 4 bases, leaving 15 bases between the germline ends. There are 12 residues in the CDR3. The germline V gene has CDR1 MNHEY and CDR2 SMNVEV (reference sequence). DNA of the CDR3: TGTGCCGCCGGACTCCGTATATACGAGCAGTACTTC. Translating it yields CAAGLRIYEQYF.

This sequence joins TRBV6-6 and TRBJ2-7, with D perhaps TRBD1 (7 bases). This CDR3 has 11 amino acids. Trimming pared 6 bases from V and 7 bases from J, leaving 10 bases between. Per germline, CDR1 MNHNY and CDR2 SVGAGI (reference sequence). The CDR3 protein is CASSPGGEQYF. The CDR3 DNA reads TGTGCCAGCAGCCCAGGGGGGGAGCAGTACTTC.

The chain couples TRBV13 to TRBJ1-1; no reliable D call. The V and J ends lost 5 bases and 4 bases respectively, with 8 bases between them. Germline-derived CDR1 and CDR2 are PRHDT and FYEKMQ (reference sequence). This CDR3 region has 12 residues. The CDR3 DNA reads as TGTGCCAGCAGCCCAAGTAGCACTGAAGCTTTCTTT. Translated, it gives CASSPSSTEAFF.

The gene calls are TRBV19 and TRBJ2-3; possibly TRBD2 for D (5 bases). Germline CDR1 is LNHDA and CDR2 is SQIVND (reference sequence). This CDR3 is 16 amino acids long. Trimming left V 6 bases short and J 2 bases short, with 18 bases between. This CDR3 reads CASRPRPGSTTDTQYF. CDR3 coding DNA: TGTGCCAGTAGGCCCCGACCGGGATCCACCACAGATACGCAGTATTTT.

This clone was seen a handful of times. This sequence joins TRBV5-6 and TRBJ2-7; 8 bases are shared with TRBD2. CDR3 length: 13 amino acids. With V trimmed by 6 bases and J by 3 bases, 5 bases remained unmatched. Germline loops: CDR1 SGHDT, CDR2 YYEEEE. CDR3: CASTRTSSYEQYF. Here the CDR3 DNA reads TGTGCCAGCACCCGGACTAGCAGCTACGAGCAGTACTTC. Full variable domain (rest looked up from reference TRBV5-6 and TRBJ2-7): DAGVTQSPTHLIKTRGQQVTLRCSPKSGHDTVSWYQQALGQGPQFIFQYYEEEERQRGNFPDRFSGHQFPNYSSELNVNALLLGDSALYLCASTRTSSYEQYFGPGTRLTVT.

This clone is a singleton in its sample. This sequence joins TRBV6-5 and TRBJ2-3, with TRBD2 matching 12 bases. After removal of 8 bases from V and 2 bases from J, the junction contained 5 bases not matched to a gene. Germline V gene lookup returns CDR1 MNHEY and CDR2 SVGAGI. The CDR3 is 15 residues long. CDR3: CASSGLAGTTDTQYF. The CDR3 nucleotides read TGTGCCAGCTCCGGACTAGCGGGGACCACAGATACGCAGTATTTT.

This clone was seen a few times. The V and J genes are TRBV24-1 and TRBJ2-1; 12 nucleotides agree with TRBD2. The CDR3 length is 17 residues. Per germline, CDR1 KGHDR and CDR2 SFDVKD. Losses at the gene ends were 7 bases for V and 8 bases for J; bases not matched to a gene: 14. The DNA of the CDR3 is TGTGCCACCAGCGGTGGAGCGACTAGCGGGAGCTTGGATGAGCAGTTCTTC. As protein: CATSGGATSGSLDEQFF.